This TCR beta chain appears in the sequencing data of a study of siplizumab effects on memory and regulatory T cells. Study-wide findings and caveats: A minor fraction of alloreactive clones, and no more, mapped to unstimulated subsets.

As for this clone: Antigen specificity is unknown.

V shed 10 bases, J shed 0 bases, and the junction held 7 bases outside the gene matches. The CDR3 consists of 14 residues. Germline CDR1 SGDLS, CDR2 YYNGEE. Assay used: immunoSEQ multiplex PCR; TCRdb lists only in-frame clones, some missing. The sample includes about 94,000 clones, 94% of them seen just once. The chain has TRBV9 and TRBJ1-3; 7 nucleotides line up with TRBD1. The specimen sequenced was non-Treg CD4+ T cells sorted from blood. This clonotype was sampled from a human donor in good health. The CDR3 loop reads CAVDREPSGNTIYF. The CDR3 nucleotides are TGTGCCGTCGACAGGGAGCCCTCTGGAAACACCATATATTTT. The whole variable domain, filled in from reference TRBV9 and TRBJ1-3, reads DSGVTQTPKHLITATGQRVTLRCSPRSGDLSVYWYQQSLDQGLQFLIQYYNGEERAKGNILERFSAQQFPDLHSELNLSSLELGDSALYFCAVDREPSGNTIYFGEGSWLTVV.